Below, one TCR beta chain is given with its context. What it binds is not known. This record comes from a study of cytomegalovirus exposure and HLA in healthy donors. Across the study: Prior work identified 120 million or so unique TCR beta sequences in around 170 million T cells. Across under 450 genotyped donors, around 82% landed in the Caucasian-associated ancestry cluster. Whole-study results and caveats: Later, TCR association rates were found to vary by HLA locus, highest for DRB1 and lowest for HLA-C.

The PCR contained 60 Vbeta and 13 Jbeta primers. Clones were read by immunoSEQ multiplex PCR, and TCRdb kept only the in-frame ones, dropping some. The sample lists 100,000 or so clones; roughly 80% were seen once. The CDR3 contains 18 residues. Germline values: CDR1 SGHVS, CDR2 FQNEAQ. With 2 bases clipped from V and 4 bases from J, the junction kept 12 bases outside the gene matches. Despite likely unrecorded immune exposures, the donors were nominally healthy at the time of sampling. This TCR came from a man aged 25 to 45 in good health and CMV-seropositive. Sequenced: PBMCs. This sequence joins TRBV7-8 and TRBJ2-1; 9 nucleotides line up with TRBD2. CDR3 protein: CASSLSSASGILYNEQFF. The CDR3 coding sequence is TGTGCCAGCAGCTTATCTTCGGCTAGCGGGATTCTATACAATGAGCAGTTCTTC.